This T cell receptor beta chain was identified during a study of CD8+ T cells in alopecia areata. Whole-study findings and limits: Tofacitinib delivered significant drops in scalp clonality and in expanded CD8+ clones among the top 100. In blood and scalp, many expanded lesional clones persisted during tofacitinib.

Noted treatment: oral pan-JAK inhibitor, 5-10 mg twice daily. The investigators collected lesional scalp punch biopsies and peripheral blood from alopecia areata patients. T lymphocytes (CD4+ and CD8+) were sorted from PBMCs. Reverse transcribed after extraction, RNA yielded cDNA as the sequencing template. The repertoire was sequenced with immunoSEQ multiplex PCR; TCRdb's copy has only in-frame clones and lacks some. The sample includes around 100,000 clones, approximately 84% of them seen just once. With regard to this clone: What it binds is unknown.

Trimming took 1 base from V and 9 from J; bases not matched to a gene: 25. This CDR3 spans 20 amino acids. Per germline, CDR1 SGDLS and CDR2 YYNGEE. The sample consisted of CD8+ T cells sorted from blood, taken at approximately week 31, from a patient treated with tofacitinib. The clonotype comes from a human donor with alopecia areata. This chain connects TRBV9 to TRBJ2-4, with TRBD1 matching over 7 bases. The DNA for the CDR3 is TGTGCCAGCAGCGTAAGGGGTAGGAACAGGGGTCGACGTCTTGTGAGCATTCAGTACTTC. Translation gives CASSVRGRNRGRRLVSIQYF.